The source of this T cell receptor (beta chain) is a study of chemoradiotherapy in HPV16-positive cancers. Points from the study as a whole: Candidate HPV-specific clones and E7-related TCR motifs grew in tumor during treatment. The functional HPV-specific definition rests on just two HPV16-positive patients.

In germline, CDR1 is SGHDT, CDR2 YYEEEE. The CDR3 consists of 14 residues. The V end was cut by 2 bases, the J end by 6 bases, with 12 bases between. In regard to this clone: No antigen is known for it. Other DNA sequences in this sample translate to the same CDR3.

Only in-frame clones appear in the TCRdb table, and some are missing; sequencing was by immunoSEQ multiplex PCR. The sample lists more than 9,500 clones, nearly 90% occurring once. This chain joins TRBV5-6 and TRBJ2-1, with a tentative D call TRBD2 (7 bases). The clonotype originates from a human donor with HPV-associated anogenital cancer. Sampling was performed from a patient who underwent chemoradiotherapy. CDR3 residues: CASSFGGASNEQFF. For the CDR3, the DNA is TGTGCCAGCAGCTTTGGGGGGGCCTCCAATGAGCAGTTCTTC.